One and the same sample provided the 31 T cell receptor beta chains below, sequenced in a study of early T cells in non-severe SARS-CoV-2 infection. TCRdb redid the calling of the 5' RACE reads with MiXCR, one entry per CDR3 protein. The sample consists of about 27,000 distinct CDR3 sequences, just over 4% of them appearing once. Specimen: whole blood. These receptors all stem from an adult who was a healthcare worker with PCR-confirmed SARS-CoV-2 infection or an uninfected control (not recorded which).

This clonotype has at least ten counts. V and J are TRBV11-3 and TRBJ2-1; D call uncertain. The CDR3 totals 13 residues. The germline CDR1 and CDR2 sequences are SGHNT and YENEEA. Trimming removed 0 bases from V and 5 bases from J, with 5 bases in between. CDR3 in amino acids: CASSLERNNEQFF. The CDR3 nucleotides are TGTGCCAGCAGCTTAGAGAGGAACAATGAGCAGTTCTTC.

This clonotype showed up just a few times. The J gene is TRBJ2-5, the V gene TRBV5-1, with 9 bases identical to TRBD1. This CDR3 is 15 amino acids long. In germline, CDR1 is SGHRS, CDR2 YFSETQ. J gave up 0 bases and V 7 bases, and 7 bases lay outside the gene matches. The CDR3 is CASGQGTGHQETQYF. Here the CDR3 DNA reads TGCGCCAGCGGACAGGGGACAGGGCACCAAGAGACCCAGTACTTC.

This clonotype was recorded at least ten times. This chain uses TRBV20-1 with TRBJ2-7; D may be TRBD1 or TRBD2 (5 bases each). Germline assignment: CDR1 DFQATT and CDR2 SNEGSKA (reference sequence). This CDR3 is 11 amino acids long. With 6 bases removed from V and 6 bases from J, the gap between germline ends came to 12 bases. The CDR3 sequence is CSAPTGAEQYF. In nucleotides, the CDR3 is TGCAGTGCCCCGACCGGGGCCGAGCAGTACTTC.

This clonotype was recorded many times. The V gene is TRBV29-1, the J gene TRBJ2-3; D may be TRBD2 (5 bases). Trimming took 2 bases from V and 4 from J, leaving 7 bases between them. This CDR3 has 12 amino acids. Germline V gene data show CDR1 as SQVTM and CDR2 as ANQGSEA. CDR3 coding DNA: TGCAGCGTTGAAAACGGGGCAGATACGCAGTATTTT. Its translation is CSVENGADTQYF.

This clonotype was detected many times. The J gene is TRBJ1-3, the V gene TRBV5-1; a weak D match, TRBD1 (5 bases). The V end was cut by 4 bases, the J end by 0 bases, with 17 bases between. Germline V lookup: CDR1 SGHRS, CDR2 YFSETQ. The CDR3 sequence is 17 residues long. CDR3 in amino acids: CASSPLGSGISGNTIYF. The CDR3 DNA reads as TGCGCCAGCAGCCCCTTGGGGTCAGGGATCTCTGGAAACACCATATATTTT.

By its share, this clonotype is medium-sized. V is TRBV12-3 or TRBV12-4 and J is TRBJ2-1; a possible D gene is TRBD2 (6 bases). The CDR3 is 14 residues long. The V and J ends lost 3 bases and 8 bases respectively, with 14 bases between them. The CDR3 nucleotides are TGTGCCAGCAGTTTCCCCGGGGGAGGCGATGAGCAGTTCTTC. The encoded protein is CASSFPGGGDEQFF.

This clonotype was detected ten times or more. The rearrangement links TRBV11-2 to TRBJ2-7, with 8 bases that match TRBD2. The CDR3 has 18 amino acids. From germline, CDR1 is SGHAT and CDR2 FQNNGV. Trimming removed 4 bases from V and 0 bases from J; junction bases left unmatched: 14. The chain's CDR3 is CASSSALAGGLSSYEQYF. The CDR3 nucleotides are TGTGCCAGCAGCTCAGCCCTGGCGGGAGGCCTAAGCTCCTACGAGCAGTACTTC.

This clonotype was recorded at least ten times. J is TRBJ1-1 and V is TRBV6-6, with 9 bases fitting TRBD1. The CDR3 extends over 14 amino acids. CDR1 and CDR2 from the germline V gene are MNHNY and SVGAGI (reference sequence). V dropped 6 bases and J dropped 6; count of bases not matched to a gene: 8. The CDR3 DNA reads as TGTGCCAGCAGAAAACAGGGGGCTGGGTCTGAAGCTTTCTTT. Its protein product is CASRKQGAGSEAFF.

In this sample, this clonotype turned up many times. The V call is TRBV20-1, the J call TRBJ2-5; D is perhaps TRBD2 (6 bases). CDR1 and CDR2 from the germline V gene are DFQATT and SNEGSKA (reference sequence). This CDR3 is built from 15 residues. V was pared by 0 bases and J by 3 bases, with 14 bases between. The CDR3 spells CSARDLLRDEETQYF. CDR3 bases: TGCAGTGCTAGAGATCTTTTGCGGGATGAAGAGACCCAGTACTTC.

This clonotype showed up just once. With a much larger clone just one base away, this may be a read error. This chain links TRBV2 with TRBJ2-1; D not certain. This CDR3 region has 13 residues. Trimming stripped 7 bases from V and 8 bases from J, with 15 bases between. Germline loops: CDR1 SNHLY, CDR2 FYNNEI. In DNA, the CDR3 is TGTGCCAGCAACCGCAGGCCAGAATATGAGCAGTTCTTC. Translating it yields CASNRRPEYEQFF. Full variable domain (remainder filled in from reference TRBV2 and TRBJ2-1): EPEVTQTPSHQVTQMGQEVILRCVPISNHLYFYWYRQILGQKVEFLVSFYNNEISEKSEIFDDQFSVERPDGSNFTLKIRSTKLEDSAMYFCASNRRPEYEQFFGPGTRLTVL.

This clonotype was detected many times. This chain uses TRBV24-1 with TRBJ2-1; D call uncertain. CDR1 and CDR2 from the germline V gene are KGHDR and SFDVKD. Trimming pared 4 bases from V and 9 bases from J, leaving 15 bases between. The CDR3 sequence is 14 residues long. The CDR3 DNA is TGTGCCACCAGTGACACCAACGAGTTGGGTGAGCAGTTCTTC. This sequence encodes CATSDTNELGEQFF.

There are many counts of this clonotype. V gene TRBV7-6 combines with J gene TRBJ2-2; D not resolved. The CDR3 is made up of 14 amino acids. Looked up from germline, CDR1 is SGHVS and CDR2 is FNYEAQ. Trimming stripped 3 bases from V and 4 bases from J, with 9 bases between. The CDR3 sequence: CASSFLDVTGELFF. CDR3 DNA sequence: TGTGCCAGCAGCTTCCTCGACGTCACCGGGGAGCTGTTTTTT.

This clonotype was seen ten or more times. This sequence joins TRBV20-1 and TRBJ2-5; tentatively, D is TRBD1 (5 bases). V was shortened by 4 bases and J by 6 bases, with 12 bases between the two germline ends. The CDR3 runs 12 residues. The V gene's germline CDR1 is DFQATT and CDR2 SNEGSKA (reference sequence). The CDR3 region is CSAITGLKTQYF. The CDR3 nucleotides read TGCAGTGCTATTACAGGTCTTAAGACCCAGTACTTC.

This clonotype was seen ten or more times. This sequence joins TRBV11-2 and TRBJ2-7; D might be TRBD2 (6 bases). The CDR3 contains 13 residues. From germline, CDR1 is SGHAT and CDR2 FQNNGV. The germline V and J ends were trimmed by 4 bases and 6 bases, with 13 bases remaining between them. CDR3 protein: CASSSSTGSEQYF. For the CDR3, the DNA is TGTGCCAGCAGCTCGAGCACCGGGAGCGAGCAGTACTTC. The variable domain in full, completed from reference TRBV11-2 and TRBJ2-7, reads EAGVAQSPRYKIIEKRQSVAFWCNPISGHATLYWYQQILGQGPKLLIQFQNNGVVDDSQLPKDRFSAERLKGVDSTLKIQPAKLEDSAVYLCASSSSTGSEQYFGPGTRLTVT.

CDR3 sequence (DNA): TGCAGTGTCGGCGCCCCGAACGGTGAGCAGTTCTTC. It yields the protein CSVGAPNGEQFF. The V gene is TRBV20-1, the J gene TRBJ2-1; no clear D gene. The germline CDR1 and CDR2 sequences are DFQATT and SNEGSKA (reference sequence). V shed 7 bases and J shed 9 bases, with 16 bases lying between them. This CDR3 region has 12 residues.

CDR3 residues: CASSSGQERTYEQYF. The CDR3 coding sequence is TGTGCCAGCAGCTCCGGACAGGAACGAACCTACGAGCAGTACTTC. The chain has TRBV12-3 or TRBV12-4 and TRBJ2-7, with TRBD1 identical over 7 bases. J was trimmed by 2 bases and V by 6 bases; bases with no gene match: 10. CDR3 length equals 15 residues.

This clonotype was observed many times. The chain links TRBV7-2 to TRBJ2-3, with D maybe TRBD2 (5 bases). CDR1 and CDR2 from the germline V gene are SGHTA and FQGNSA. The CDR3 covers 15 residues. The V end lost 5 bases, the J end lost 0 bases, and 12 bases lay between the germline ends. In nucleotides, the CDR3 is TGTGCCAGCAGCCCCGAGGGCGTTAGCACAGATACGCAGTATTTT. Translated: CASSPEGVSTDTQYF.

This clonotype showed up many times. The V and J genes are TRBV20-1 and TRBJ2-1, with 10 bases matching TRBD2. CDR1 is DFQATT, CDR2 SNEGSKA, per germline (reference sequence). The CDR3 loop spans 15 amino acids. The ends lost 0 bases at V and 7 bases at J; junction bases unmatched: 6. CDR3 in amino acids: CSARDPAGGRNEQFF. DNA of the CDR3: TGCAGTGCTAGAGATCCAGCGGGAGGGAGAAATGAGCAGTTCTTC.

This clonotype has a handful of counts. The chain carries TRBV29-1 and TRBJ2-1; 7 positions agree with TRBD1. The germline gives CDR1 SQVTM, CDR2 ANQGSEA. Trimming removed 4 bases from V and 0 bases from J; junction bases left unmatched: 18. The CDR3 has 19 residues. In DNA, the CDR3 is TGCAGCGTTGGGGGGACAGAGCAAACTTCCCGACACTCCTACAATGAGCAGTTCTTC. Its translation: CSVGGTEQTSRHSYNEQFF.

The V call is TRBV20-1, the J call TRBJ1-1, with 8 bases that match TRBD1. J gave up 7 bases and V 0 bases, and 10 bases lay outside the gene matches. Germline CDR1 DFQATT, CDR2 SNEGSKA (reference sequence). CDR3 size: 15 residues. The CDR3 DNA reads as TGCAGTGCTAGAGATTCGGCACAGGGGGAAAATGAAGCTTTCTTT. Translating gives CSARDSAQGENEAFF.

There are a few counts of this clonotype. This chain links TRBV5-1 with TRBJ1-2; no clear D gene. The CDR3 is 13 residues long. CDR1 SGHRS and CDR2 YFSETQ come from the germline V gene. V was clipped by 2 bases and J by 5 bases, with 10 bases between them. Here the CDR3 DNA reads TGCGCCAGCAGCTTAGGGCCTCAGTATGGCTACACCTTC. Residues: CASSLGPQYGYTF.

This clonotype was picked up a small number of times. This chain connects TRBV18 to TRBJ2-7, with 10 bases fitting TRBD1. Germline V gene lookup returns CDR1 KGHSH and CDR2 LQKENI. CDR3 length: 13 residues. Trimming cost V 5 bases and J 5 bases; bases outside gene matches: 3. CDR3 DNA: TGTGCCAGCTCAGGACAGGGGGTCAACGAGCAGTACTTC. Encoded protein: CASSGQGVNEQYF.

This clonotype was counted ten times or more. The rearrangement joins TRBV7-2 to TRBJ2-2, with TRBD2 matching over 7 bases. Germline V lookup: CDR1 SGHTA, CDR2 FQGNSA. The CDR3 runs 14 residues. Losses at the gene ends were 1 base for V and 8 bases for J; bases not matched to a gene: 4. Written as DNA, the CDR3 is TGTGCCAGCAGCTTAGTAGGGACTATGGGGGAGCTGTTTTTT. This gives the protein CASSLVGTMGELFF.

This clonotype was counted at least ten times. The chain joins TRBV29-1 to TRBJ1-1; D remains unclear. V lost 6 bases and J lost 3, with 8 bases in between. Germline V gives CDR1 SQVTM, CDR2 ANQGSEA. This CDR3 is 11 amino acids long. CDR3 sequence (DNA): TGCAGCGTGTTCGGGGACACTGAAGCTTTCTTT. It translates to CSVFGDTEAFF.

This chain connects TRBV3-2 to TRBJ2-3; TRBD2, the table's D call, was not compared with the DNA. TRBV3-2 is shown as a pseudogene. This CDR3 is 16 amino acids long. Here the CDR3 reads CASSQALAGGTDTQYF. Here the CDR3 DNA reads TGTGCCAGCAGCCAAGCACTAGCGGGAGGAACAGATACGCAGTATTTT.

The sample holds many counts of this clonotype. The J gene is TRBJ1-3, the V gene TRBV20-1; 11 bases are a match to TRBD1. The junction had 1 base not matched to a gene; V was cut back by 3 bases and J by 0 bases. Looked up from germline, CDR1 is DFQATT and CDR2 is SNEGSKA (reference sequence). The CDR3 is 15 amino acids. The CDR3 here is CSARDRGPSGNTIYF. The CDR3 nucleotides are TGCAGTGCTAGGGACAGGGGGCCCTCTGGAAACACCATATATTTT.

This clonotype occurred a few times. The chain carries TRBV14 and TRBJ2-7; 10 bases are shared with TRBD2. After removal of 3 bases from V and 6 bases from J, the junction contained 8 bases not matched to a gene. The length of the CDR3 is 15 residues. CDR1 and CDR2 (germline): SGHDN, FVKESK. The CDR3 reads CASSHVSGRRGEQYF. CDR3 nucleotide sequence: TGTGCCAGCAGCCATGTTAGCGGGAGGAGGGGCGAGCAGTACTTC.

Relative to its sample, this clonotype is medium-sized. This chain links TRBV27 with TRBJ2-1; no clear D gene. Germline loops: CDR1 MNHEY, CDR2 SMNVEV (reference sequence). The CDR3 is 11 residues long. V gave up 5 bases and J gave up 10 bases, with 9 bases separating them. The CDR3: CASSRLSEQFF. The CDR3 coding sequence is TGTGCCAGCAGTCGCCTCTCAGAGCAGTTCTTC.

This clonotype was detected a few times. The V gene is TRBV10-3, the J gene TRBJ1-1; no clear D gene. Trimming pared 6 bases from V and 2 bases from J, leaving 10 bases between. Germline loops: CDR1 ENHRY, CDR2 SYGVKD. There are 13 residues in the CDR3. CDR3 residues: CAIRPAGNTEAFF. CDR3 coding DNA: TGTGCCATCAGACCAGCGGGCAACACTGAAGCTTTCTTT.

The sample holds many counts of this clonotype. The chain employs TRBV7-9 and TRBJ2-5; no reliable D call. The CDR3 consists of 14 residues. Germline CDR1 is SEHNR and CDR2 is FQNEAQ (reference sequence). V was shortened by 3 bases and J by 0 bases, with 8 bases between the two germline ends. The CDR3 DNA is TGTGCCAGCAGCTTGACCCTGTACCAAGAGACCCAGTACTTC. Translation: CASSLTLYQETQYF.

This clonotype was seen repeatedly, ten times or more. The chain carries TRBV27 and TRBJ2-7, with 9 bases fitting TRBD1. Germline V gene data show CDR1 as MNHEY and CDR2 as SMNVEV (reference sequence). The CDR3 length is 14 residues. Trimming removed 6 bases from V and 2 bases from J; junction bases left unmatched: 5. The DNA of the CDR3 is TGTGCCAGCAGGGAGACAGGGGGAACCTACGAGCAGTACTTC. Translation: CASRETGGTYEQYF.